The rows below give T cell receptor beta chains drawn from one sample of a study of Ad26.COV2.S vaccination and SARS-CoV-2 variants. The repertoire was sequenced with immunoSEQ multiplex PCR; TCRdb's copy has only in-frame clones and lacks some. The data hold about 350,000 clones, with roughly nine tenths observed a single time. This sample comprised peripheral blood, obtained after recovery from COVID-19. The receptors shown here come from a human donor who had recovered from COVID-19. Both conserved end residues are part of each CDR3. A D gene is named only where the DNA matches it firmly. Expanded clones get a size class; other rows say once, few or many, or leave the size out.

>TRBD1|TRBV28|NA|TRBJ1-5
CASRSQGIRNQPQHF
TGTGCCAGCCGGTCACAGGGGATCCGAAATCAGCCCCAGCATTTT
>NA|TRBV5-5|NA|TRBJ2-7
CASSLVAAYEQYF
TGTGCCAGCAGCTTGGTGGCAGCTTACGAGCAGTACTTC
>TRBD1|TRBV5-5|NA|TRBJ1-2
CASSSLTGKYGYTF
TGTGCCAGCAGCTCTTTGACAGGGAAGTATGGCTACACCTTC
>NA|TRBV5-1|NA|TRBJ2-7
CASSRAQNEQYF
TGCGCCAGCAGTCGGGCCCAGAACGAGCAGTACTTC
>NA|TRBV2|once|TRBJ2-1
CASSETYNEQFF
TGTGCCAGCAGTGAAACCTACAATGAGCAGTTCTTC
>TRBD1|TRBV20-1|NA|TRBJ1-2
CSASDRAFGYTF
TGCAGTGCTAGTGACAGGGCCTTCGGCTACACCTTC
>TRBD2|TRBV19|NA|TRBJ2-1
CASNSGLAGSYEQFF
TGTGCCAGTAACTCGGGACTAGCGGGTAGCTATGAGCAGTTCTTC
>NA|TRBV6-2/TRBV6-3|NA|TRBJ1-2
CASSYAAAEYGYTF
TGTGCCAGCAGTTATGCGGCAGCTGAGTATGGCTACACCTTC
>NA|TRBV5-8|NA|TRBJ1-6
CASSSLQGNSPLHF
TGTGCCAGCAGCTCCTTACAGGGAAATTCACCCCTCCACTTT
>TRBD1|TRBV2|NA|TRBJ1-6
CASSSRDRDSPLHF
TGTGCCAGCAGTAGCCGGGACAGGGATTCACCCCTCCACTTT
>NA|TRBV6-6|NA|TRBJ2-7
CASSYSISQGNEQYF
TGTGCCAGCAGTTACTCGATTTCGCAGGGGAACGAGCAGTACTTC
>NA|TRBV6-5|once|TRBJ1-3
CASRVQGGNTIYF
TGTGCCAGCAGGGTCCAGGGTGGAAACACCATATATTTT
>TRBD1|TRBV7-2|NA|TRBJ1-1
CASSLDPWTGGEAFF
TGTGCCAGCAGCTTAGATCCCTGGACAGGAGGTGAAGCTTTCTTT
>TRBD1|TRBV5-4|NA|TRBJ1-1
CASSLGWDRGGAFF
TGTGCCAGCAGCTTGGGGTGGGACAGGGGAGGAGCTTTCTTT
>NA|TRBV27|few|TRBJ2-1
CASRRTGQRDNEQFF
TGTGCCAGCAGAAGAACAGGACAGAGAGACAATGAGCAGTTCTTC
>NA|TRBV9|NA|TRBJ1-5
CASSEGGGNQPQHF
TGTGCCAGCAGCGAAGGGGGTGGCAATCAGCCCCAGCATTTT
>NA|TRBV11-1|NA|TRBJ2-1
CASSPFTGQNNEQFF
TGTGCCAGCAGCCCATTCACAGGGCAAAACAATGAGCAGTTCTTC
>NA|TRBV25-1|NA|TRBJ1-1
CASRHILPEAFF
TGTGCCAGCAGACACATCCTCCCTGAAGCTTTCTTT
>NA|TRBV11-2|NA|TRBJ1-1
CASSLGAPKGTEAFF
TGTGCCAGCAGCTTAGGAGCACCGAAGGGGACTGAAGCTTTCTTT
>NA|TRBV7-9|few|TRBJ2-1
CASSSVGDSYNEQFF
TGTGCCAGCAGCTCCGTGGGGGACTCCTACAATGAGCAGTTCTTC
>NA|TRBV6-2/TRBV6-3|NA|TRBJ1-5
CASSYRDPGNQPQHF
TGTGCCAGCAGTTACCGGGACCCAGGAAATCAGCCCCAGCATTTT
>NA|TRBV6-2/TRBV6-3|NA|TRBJ1-1
CASSYSGKNSHMNTEAFF
TGTGCCAGCAGTTACTCAGGTAAAAACAGCCATATGAACACTGAAGCTTTCTTT
>TRBD1|TRBV5-4|NA|TRBJ2-3
CASSPGTAADTQYF
TGTGCCAGCAGCCCCGGGACAGCGGCAGATACGCAGTATTTT
>NA|TRBV4-1|once|TRBJ1-4
CASSQGGRQINEKLFF
TGCGCCAGCAGCCAAGGGGGCAGACAGATTAATGAAAAACTGTTTTTT
>NA|TRBV5-1|NA|TRBJ2-5
CASSLAGDQETQYF
TGCGCCAGCAGCTTGGCGGGGGACCAAGAGACCCAGTACTTC
>NA|TRBV9|NA|TRBJ2-1
CASSVGSSFNEQFF
TGTGCCAGCAGCGTAGGGTCCAGTTTCAATGAGCAGTTCTTC
>NA|TRBV27|NA|TRBJ1-5
CASSAVQGYQPQHF
TGTGCCAGCAGTGCAGTACAGGGATATCAGCCCCAGCATTTT
>TRBD1|TRBV7-8|NA|TRBJ1-3
CASKQGSGNTIYF
TGTGCCAGCAAACAGGGGTCTGGAAACACCATATATTTT
>NA|TRBV9|NA|TRBJ1-6
CASSAGASYNSPLHF
TGTGCCAGCAGCGCAGGGGCCTCCTATAATTCACCCCTCCACTTT
>TRBD1|TRBV12-3/TRBV12-4|NA|TRBJ2-7
CASSSRRDRQYF
TGTGCCAGCAGTTCTCGCAGGGACAGGCAGTACTTC
>NA|TRBV5-1|once|TRBJ2-4
CASSFPGQNIQYF
TGCGCCAGCAGCTTCCCGGGGCAAAACATTCAGTACTTC
>NA|TRBV7-8|NA|TRBJ1-1
CASSLNLGGTEAFF
TGCGCCAGCAGCTTAAATCTGGGTGGGACTGAAGCTTTCTTT
>NA|TRBV12-5|NA|TRBJ1-1
CASGLTPTVITEAFF
TGTGCTAGTGGTTTGACCCCGACAGTAATCACTGAAGCTTTCTTT
>NA|TRBV2|NA|TRBJ1-5
CASSEALSGGGQPQHF
TGTGCCAGCAGTGAAGCTCTCTCGGGGGGCGGACAGCCCCAGCATTTT
>NA|TRBV5-6|NA|TRBJ2-7
CASSLGSTYEQYF
TGTGCCAGCAGCTTGGGGAGCACCTACGAGCAGTACTTC
>TRBD1|TRBV11-2|once|TRBJ2-5
CASSRTGRETQYF
TGTGCCAGCAGCCGGACAGGGCGCGAGACCCAGTACTTC
>TRBD1|TRBV7-6|NA|TRBJ2-5
CASSPGQGRKETQYF
TGTGCCAGCAGCCCCGGACAGGGAAGGAAAGAGACCCAGTACTTC
>TRBD1|TRBV7-2|NA|TRBJ1-1
CASSRTQGSEAFF
TGTGCCAGCAGCCGAACACAGGGGTCTGAAGCTTTCTTT
>NA|TRBV10-3|NA|TRBJ2-3
CAISPSGVDTQYF
TGTGCCATCAGCCCCTCCGGGGTAGATACGCAGTATTTT
>NA|TRBV5-6|once|TRBJ1-2
CASSLLGQDDYGYTF
TGTGCCAGCAGCTTGTTGGGCCAGGACGACTATGGCTACACCTTC
>TRBD1|TRBV29-1|NA|TRBJ1-3
CSVIGQGALGNTIYF
TGCAGCGTGATAGGACAGGGGGCGCTTGGAAACACCATATATTTT
>TRBD2|TRBV4-2|NA|TRBJ2-7
CASSPSLQRGGSYEQYF
TGTGCCAGCAGCCCCTCTTTACAGCGGGGCGGTTCCTACGAGCAGTACTTC
>NA|TRBV6-1|NA|TRBJ2-7
CASSEAESPVLYEQYF
TGTGCCAGCAGTGAAGCGGAATCGCCCGTCCTCTACGAGCAGTACTTC
>NA|TRBV5-1|NA|TRBJ1-1
CASSIGEATEAFF
TGCGCCAGCAGCATTGGGGAGGCCACTGAAGCTTTCTTT
>TRBD1|TRBV6-4|NA|TRBJ2-7
CASTRLRDRYEQYF
TGTGCCAGCACTAGACTCCGGGACAGGTACGAGCAGTACTTC
>TRBD1|TRBV5-6|NA|TRBJ2-7
CASSLGTAGYEQYF
TGTGCCAGCAGCCTCGGGACAGCTGGCTACGAGCAGTACTTC
>NA|TRBV7-9|NA|TRBJ1-4
CASSPPGGNEKLFF
TGTGCCAGCAGCCCCCCCGGGGGAAATGAAAAACTGTTTTTT
>NA|TRBV6-1|once|TRBJ2-1
CASSERGGTGYNEQFF
TGTGCCAGCAGTGAAAGGGGCGGGACTGGATACAATGAGCAGTTCTTC
>NA|TRBV15|NA|TRBJ1-5
CATSTMQGFGLFRGNQPQHF
TGTGCCACCAGCACCATGCAGGGGTTCGGGTTGTTTCGGGGAAATCAGCCCCAGCATTTT
>NA|TRBV11-2|NA|TRBJ2-1
CASSPIRGPSYNEQFF
TGTGCCAGCTCCCCAATCCGGGGGCCCTCCTACAATGAGCAGTTCTTC
>TRBD1|TRBV5-6|once|TRBJ2-7
CASSQTGYSYEQYF
TGTGCCAGCAGCCAGACAGGGTACTCCTACGAGCAGTACTTC
>TRBD1|TRBV2|once|TRBJ1-1
CASRQGTGRQAFF
TGTGCCAGCAGACAAGGGACAGGGCGGCAAGCTTTCTTT
>NA|TRBV5-1|NA|TRBJ1-1
CASSYGLREGEAFF
TGCGCCAGCAGCTATGGCCTCAGGGAGGGAGAAGCTTTCTTT
>TRBD1|TRBV6-4|NA|TRBJ2-3
CASSGQGGTDTQYF
TGTGCCAGCAGCGGACAGGGGGGCACAGATACGCAGTATTTT
>NA|TRBV5-1|NA|TRBJ1-2
CASSSLYGYTF
TGCGCCAGCAGCTCCTTATATGGCTACACCTTC